The 21 T cell receptor beta chains below were found in one sample sequenced in a study of blood T cells in healthy people across ages. A second PCR of 7 to 11 cycles used a sample-barcoded 5' primer and a J-beta primer mix. Each CDR3 protein is one row after TCRdb ran MiXCR on the 5' RACE reads. The repertoire includes approximately 680,000 distinct CDR3 sequences, roughly 32% of them detected once, and 15% to 17% sits in the top ten. Material: blood. These receptors were obtained from an elderly woman in good health.

Regarding this clonotype: Compared with germline, one end of the junction differs, possibly owing to a read error. The chain recombines TRBV20-1 with TRBJ1-4; D is unresolved. The CDR3 extends over 12 amino acids. Germline V gene data show CDR1 as DFQATT and CDR2 as SNEGSKA (reference sequence). CDR3 sequence (DNA): TGCAGTGCTATTGTCCTTAATGAAGAACTGTTTTTT. This codes for CSAIVLNEELFF.

In its sample, this clonotype was seen many times. V is TRBV20-1 and J is TRBJ2-1; TRBD2 aligns across 11 bases. Germline V gives CDR1 DFQATT, CDR2 SNEGSKA (reference sequence). Trimming cost V 1 base and J 10 bases; bases outside gene matches: 0. CDR3 size: 12 residues. CDR3 sequence (DNA): TGCAGTGCTAGAGGACTAGCGGGGGAGCAGTTCTTC. This sequence encodes CSARGLAGEQFF.

This clonotype was observed many times. J is TRBJ2-4 and V is TRBV7-2, with a weak D call TRBD1 (5 bases). Germline CDR1 SGHTA, CDR2 FQGNSA. CDR3 length equals 15 residues. V was clipped by 7 bases and J by 0 bases, with 13 bases between them. Written as DNA, the CDR3 is TGTGCCAGCAACCCGACAGTTTTAGCCAAAAACATTCAGTACTTC. Protein: CASNPTVLAKNIQYF.

This clonotype came up many times. The V call is TRBV20-1, the J call TRBJ2-5; TRBD1 might be the D (5 bases). In germline, CDR1 is DFQATT, CDR2 SNEGSKA (reference sequence). V lost 2 bases to trimming and J lost 1 base, with 11 bases between them. The CDR3 is made up of 14 amino acids. The CDR3 sequence: CSARLQGIQETQYF. The DNA of the CDR3 is TGCAGTGCTAGATTGCAGGGAATCCAAGAGACCCAGTACTTC.

This clonotype was observed at least ten times. The CDR3 loop is CASSLETGSYEQYF. CDR3 DNA: TGCGCCAGCAGCTTGGAAACAGGCTCCTACGAGCAGTACTTC. J is TRBJ2-7 and V is TRBV5-1, with D maybe TRBD1 (5 bases). Germline CDR1 is SGHRS and CDR2 is YFSETQ. The CDR3 loop spans 14 amino acids. The V end lost 0 bases, the J end lost 0 bases, and 7 bases lay between the germline ends.

Points on this clonotype: One base away lies a much larger clone, so this may be a sequencing read error. The V and J genes are TRBV7-7 and TRBJ2-7; TRBD1 matches 9 bases. This CDR3 has 14 residues. Germline V gives CDR1 SSHAT, CDR2 FNYEAQ (reference sequence). The chain's CDR3 is CTSSSLQGAGEQYF. In nucleotides, the CDR3 is TGTACTAGCAGCTCTCTACAGGGGGCCGGCGAGCAGTACTTC.

This clonotype was detected only a few times. This sequence joins TRBV20-1 and TRBJ2-4; 8 nucleotides align to TRBD2. Trimming took 6 bases from V and 4 from J; bases not matched to a gene: 8. CDR3 size: 14 residues. Per the germline V gene, CDR1 is DFQATT and CDR2 is SNEGSKA (reference sequence). The CDR3 bases are TGCAGTGCCGACCCGGGGGGGGGAAAAAACATTCAGTACTTC. Encoded protein: CSADPGGGKNIQYF.

This clonotype appeared a single time. The rearrangement links TRBV20-1 to TRBJ2-7; TRBD2 agrees at 11 bases. Germline loops: CDR1 DFQATT, CDR2 SNEGSKA (reference sequence). Trimming took 4 bases from V and 0 from J; bases not matched to a gene: 2. The CDR3 totals 14 residues. CDR3 bases: TGCAGTGCTAAAACTAGCGGGGGCTCCTACGAGCAGTACTTC. It translates to CSAKTSGGSYEQYF.

This clonotype appeared many times. The V call is TRBV7-6, the J call TRBJ1-2, with D possibly matching TRBD1 (5 bases). V was shortened by 0 bases and J by 4 bases, with 12 bases between the two germline ends. The CDR3 runs 15 residues. In germline, CDR1 is SGHVS, CDR2 FNYEAQ. CDR3 coding DNA: TGTGCCAGCAGCTTAGCGGAGGGGCAGAGCTATGGCTACACCTTC. It encodes CASSLAEGQSYGYTF.

This clonotype was seen repeatedly, ten times or more. The rearrangement joins TRBV20-1 to TRBJ2-3, with 13 bases lining up with TRBD2. Germline trimming cut 5 bases from V and 5 bases from J; bases unmatched to any gene: 13. CDR1 is DFQATT, CDR2 SNEGSKA, per germline (reference sequence). This CDR3 has 17 amino acids. The CDR3 spells CSALTSGGPEGIDTQYF. As DNA, the CDR3 is TGCAGTGCTTTGACTAGCGGGGGGCCAGAAGGAATAGATACGCAGTATTTT.

The CDR3 protein is CAIGDLPAYGYTF. Written as DNA, the CDR3 is TGTGCCATTGGGGACTTACCGGCCTATGGCTACACCTTC. This rearrangement joins TRBV10-3 to TRBJ1-2, with a weak D call TRBD1 (5 bases). Germline CDR1 is ENHRY and CDR2 is SYGVKD. The CDR3 extends over 13 amino acids. V lost 9 bases and J 4 bases, leaving 15 bases between the germline ends.

The rearrangement links TRBV7-9 to TRBJ1-6, with D unclear. V lost 8 bases, J lost 0 bases, and 8 bases lay in between. The CDR3 is made up of 14 amino acids. The germline V gene encodes CDR1 SEHNR and CDR2 FQNEAQ (reference sequence). The CDR3 sequence is CASQESSYNSPLHF. The CDR3 nucleotides are TGTGCCAGCCAAGAAAGCTCCTATAATTCACCCCTCCACTTT.

This clonotype was seen only a few times. The chain employs TRBV19 and TRBJ1-1, with a possible D match to TRBD1 (5 bases). The CDR3 contains 13 residues. V lost 8 bases, J lost 4 bases, and 14 bases lay in between. Germline assignment: CDR1 LNHDA and CDR2 SQIVND (reference sequence). The CDR3: CASGTAGVTEAFF. The CDR3, as DNA: TGTGCCAGTGGTACGGCGGGGGTCACTGAAGCTTTCTTT.

Ten or more counts support this clonotype. The chain has TRBV5-6 and TRBJ2-7; D unresolved. The V gene lost 0 bases and the J gene lost 7 bases, with 14 bases spanning the gap. Germline CDR1 is SGHDT and CDR2 is YYEEEE. The CDR3 extends over 14 amino acids. CDR3 nucleotides: TGTGCCAGCAGCTTGGGTTCCGACGGAAGGGAGCAGTACTTC. It encodes CASSLGSDGREQYF.

The J gene is TRBJ2-7, the V gene TRBV5-6; D is unresolved. The germline V and J ends were trimmed by 4 bases and 4 bases, with 9 bases remaining between them. This CDR3 is built from 12 residues. Germline V gene data show CDR1 as SGHDT and CDR2 as YYEEEE. CDR3 sequence reads: CASSAPNYEQYF. The CDR3 DNA sequence: TGTGCCAGCAGCGCCCCAAATTACGAGCAGTACTTC. Together with reference TRBV5-6 and TRBJ2-7, the CDR3 gives the full variable domain: DAGVTQSPTHLIKTRGQQVTLRCSPKSGHDTVSWYQQALGQGPQFIFQYYEEEERQRGNFPDRFSGHQFPNYSSELNVNALLLGDSALYLCASSAPNYEQYFGPGTRLTVT.

On this clonotype itself: This may stem from a read error, because a much larger clone lies one nucleotide away. This rearrangement joins TRBV20-1 to TRBJ1-2; no definite D call. The CDR3 totals 15 residues. Germline-derived CDR1 and CDR2 are DFQATT and SNEGSKA (reference sequence). The CDR3 nucleotides are TGCAGTGCTAGAGAGGTGGCAGGAACTAACCATGGCTACACCTTC. It encodes CSAREVAGTNHGYTF.

The chain combines TRBV27 with TRBJ1-2; 9 bases map to TRBD1. CDR1 is MNHEY and CDR2 is SMNVEV in the germline V gene (reference sequence). Losses at the gene ends were 4 bases for V and 8 bases for J; bases not matched to a gene: 8. The CDR3 has 14 residues. CDR3 nucleotides: TGTGCCAGCAGTTCCTGGACAGGGGCTGAGGGCTACACCTTC. Translating it yields CASSSWTGAEGYTF.

Worth noting for this clonotype: Since a much larger clone is just one base distant, this may be a read error. The chain joins TRBV6-6 to TRBJ2-1, with 9 bases fitting TRBD1. Germline V gene data show CDR1 as MNHNY and CDR2 as SVGAGI (reference sequence). The CDR3 loop spans 14 amino acids. The DNA of the CDR3 is TGTGTCAGCAGCCGGACAGGGGTGGATACTGAGCAGTTCTTC. Translated, it gives CVSSRTGVDTEQFF.

This clonotype was detected only a few times. This sequence joins TRBV24-1 and TRBJ1-6; D ambiguous. Germline-derived CDR1 and CDR2 are KGHDR and SFDVKD. The CDR3 has 12 amino acids. Trimming cost V 10 bases and J 7 bases, with 10 bases left between them. For the CDR3, the DNA is TGTGCCACGGGAGGAGACAATTCACCCCTCCACTTT. Protein product: CATGGDNSPLHF.

The V call is TRBV2, the J call TRBJ2-3; D is perhaps TRBD2 (7 bases). Germline V gives CDR1 SNHLY, CDR2 FYNNEI. This CDR3 has 15 residues. V was shortened by 4 bases and J by 4 bases, with 15 bases between the two germline ends. This CDR3 reads CASSGVGGGADTQYF. The CDR3 DNA is TGTGCCAGCAGTGGGGTGGGAGGGGGAGCAGATACGCAGTATTTT.

This clonotype was seen ten or more times. The V gene is TRBV5-1, the J gene TRBJ2-5; TRBD1 might be the D (5 bases). The CDR3 is made up of 13 amino acids. Trimming cost V 5 bases and J 5 bases, with 13 bases left between them. CDR1 and CDR2 from the germline V gene are SGHRS and YFSETQ. The CDR3 nucleotides are TGCGCCAGCAGTCTGCAGGGTCTGGAGACCCAGTACTTC. Its protein is CASSLQGLETQYF. Together with reference TRBV5-1 and TRBJ2-5, the CDR3 gives the full variable domain: KAGVTQTPRYLIKTRGQQVTLSCSPISGHRSVSWYQQTPGQGLQFLFEYFSETQRNKGNFPGRFSGRQFSNSRSEMNVSTLELGDSALYLCASSLQGLETQYFGPGTRLLVL.